The rows below give T cell receptor beta chains drawn from one sample of a study of cytotoxic CD8 clonotypes in ibrutinib-treated CLL. Produced via immunoSEQ multiplex PCR; TCRdb's table is partial and in-frame only. Of some 120,000 clones listed, around four fifths were seen once; the top ten hold 3% to 4%. Here the sequenced sample was PBMCs, taken after 24 months of ibrutinib treatment. All receptors come from a human donor with chronic lymphocytic leukemia. CDR3s include the opening cysteine and the closing phenylalanine or tryptophan. Fields, in order: V gene, clone size, J gene, D gene, CDR3 DNA, CDR3 protein. The D gene is left open where the match is weak. Where a row states a size, it is once, few, many or the class of an expanded clone; other rows omit it.

V: TRBV7-6
size: -
J: TRBJ2-3
D: -
DNA: TGTGCCAGCACTCCCGGGACGGTGGGCACAGATACGCAGTATTTT
CDR3: CASTPGTVGTDTQYF

V: TRBV9
size: -
J: TRBJ2-5
D: TRBD1
DNA: TGTGCCAGCAGCAACTCTCCAACAGGGGCCAAGGAGACCCAGTACTTC
CDR3: CASSNSPTGAKETQYF

V: TRBV2
size: -
J: TRBJ1-1
D: -
DNA: TGTGCCAGCTTCGTATTGAACACTGAAGCTTTCTTT
CDR3: CASFVLNTEAFF

V: TRBV6-5
size: few
J: TRBJ2-7
D: -
DNA: TGTGCCAGCAGGCGGGACTCCTACGAGCAGTACTTC
CDR3: CASRRDSYEQYF

V: TRBV19
size: -
J: TRBJ2-3
D: -
DNA: TGTGCCAGTAGTAAGGTCAGGGGGGGGACAGATACGCAGTATTTT
CDR3: CASSKVRGGTDTQYF

V: TRBV19
size: -
J: TRBJ2-3
D: TRBD1
DNA: TGTGCCAGTAGTGCGGACAGGGAGGCAGATACGCAGTATTTT
CDR3: CASSADREADTQYF

V: TRBV11-2
size: -
J: TRBJ2-7
D: TRBD1
DNA: TGTGCCAGCAGCCCGCGGACAGGGGTCTTTTACGAGCAGTACTTC
CDR3: CASSPRTGVFYEQYF

V: TRBV28
size: -
J: TRBJ1-2
D: -
DNA: TGTGCCAGCAGTTTGAATCTCTATGGCTACACCTTC
CDR3: CASSLNLYGYTF

V: TRBV7-9
size: -
J: TRBJ2-7
D: TRBD1
DNA: TGTGCCAGCAGCTTAGCAAACGGGGACAGCTCCTACGAGCAGTACTTC
CDR3: CASSLANGDSSYEQYF

V: TRBV4-2
size: -
J: TRBJ2-5
D: -
DNA: TGTGCCAGCAGCCAGGACAGAAGGACGGACGCTCGGGAGACCCAGTACTTC
CDR3: CASSQDRRTDARETQYF